These 17 T cell receptor beta chains came from one sample sequenced in a study of cytomegalovirus exposure and HLA in healthy donors. This PCR relied on a set of 60 Vbeta primers and 13 Jbeta primers. Repertoires were generated with immunoSEQ multiplex PCR, while TCRdb's copy carries only in-frame clones and drops some. The table includes 85,000 to 100,000 clones, roughly 83% detected once. The material sequenced was PBMCs. These receptors were collected from a male donor in good health and CMV-seropositive.

This clone was seen just once. V usage is TRBV7-2 and J usage is TRBJ2-3; 7 bases fit TRBD2. This CDR3 region has 15 residues. J was trimmed by 5 bases and V by 5 bases; bases with no gene match: 10. Germline lookup yields CDR1 SGHTA and CDR2 FQGNSA. The CDR3 protein is CASSPREGRGDTQYF. The CDR3 DNA reads TGTGCCAGCAGCCCCAGGGAGGGGCGAGGAGATACGCAGTATTTT.

This rearrangement joins TRBV30 to TRBJ1-1; 9 nucleotides agree with TRBD1. Germline lookup yields CDR1 GTSNPN and CDR2 SVGIG (reference sequence). This CDR3 comprises 15 residues. The trim removed 2 bases at V and 1 base at J, leaving 5 bases unmatched. The CDR3: CAWSKGTGWNTEAFF. The CDR3 region has the DNA TGTGCCTGGAGTAAGGGGACAGGGTGGAACACTGAAGCTTTCTTT.

This chain joins TRBV7-9 and TRBJ2-2; perhaps TRBD1 as D (6 bases). There are 16 residues in the CDR3. V was pared by 6 bases and J by 4 bases, with 18 bases between. Germline lookup yields CDR1 SEHNR and CDR2 FQNEAQ (reference sequence). Here the CDR3 DNA reads TGTGCCAGCAGTCGCGCACAGGGATTAGGCACCGGGGAGCTGTTTTTT. It codes for CASSRAQGLGTGELFF.

This chain links TRBV10-3 with TRBJ1-1; D remains ambiguous. Trimming left V 0 bases short and J 1 base short, with 9 bases between. The CDR3 is 15 residues long. Germline lookup yields CDR1 ENHRY and CDR2 SYGVKD. The CDR3 bases are TGTGCCATCAGTGAGTCGACTCAGACGAACACTGAAGCTTTCTTT. This encodes CAISESTQTNTEAFF.

The chain recombines TRBV4-1 with TRBJ1-2, with a tentative D call TRBD1 (6 bases). Trimming took off 2 bases at V and 5 bases at J, with 15 bases between the two ends. CDR3 length: 15 residues. Germline V gives CDR1 MGHRA, CDR2 YSYEKL. The CDR3 DNA reads TGCGCCAGCAGCCAACTAAGGCCAGGGGTATATGGCTACACCTTC. It codes for CASSQLRPGVYGYTF.

In this sample, this clone turned up a few times. The chain is built from TRBV5-4 and TRBJ1-2; D not certain. Germline V lookup: CDR1 SGHNT, CDR2 YYREEE (reference sequence). V shed 1 base and J shed 2 bases, with 15 bases lying between them. The CDR3 spans 16 residues. The CDR3 nucleotides read TGTGCCAGCAGCTTGTTGGGTGCAGGCGAGAACTATGGCTACACCTTC. Protein: CASSLLGAGENYGYTF.

The V gene is TRBV6-1, the J gene TRBJ1-5, with D perhaps matching TRBD1 (6 bases). The CDR3 is 13 residues long. The V end was cut by 3 bases, the J end by 7 bases, with 10 bases between. Germline assignment: CDR1 MNHNS and CDR2 SASEGT. The CDR3 sequence is CASSDLRGQPQHF. CDR3 sequence (DNA): TGTGCCAGCAGTGACTTAAGGGGGCAGCCCCAGCATTTT.

V and J are TRBV2 and TRBJ1-5; 7 nucleotides agree with TRBD1. The V gene's germline CDR1 is SNHLY and CDR2 FYNNEI. The CDR3 loop spans 14 amino acids. V lost 6 bases to trimming and J lost 5 bases; unmatched junction nucleotides: 7. CDR3 residues: CASRGDSEYQPQHF. DNA for the CDR3: TGTGCCAGCAGGGGGGACAGTGAGTATCAGCCCCAGCATTTT.

This chain joins TRBV6-1 and TRBJ1-2; D is ambiguous. The CDR3 has 13 amino acids. V was cut by 1 base and J by 5 bases, with 8 bases left in between. Germline CDR1 and CDR2: MNHNS and SASEGT. The CDR3 coding sequence is TGTGCCAGCAGTGAAGAATCGGGGTATGGCTACACCTTC. This translates into CASSEESGYGYTF.

This rearrangement joins TRBV5-8 to TRBJ1-1, with D unresolved. Germline CDR1 reads SGHTS; CDR2 reads YDEGEE. This CDR3 has 12 amino acids. Trimming cost V 4 bases and J 3 bases, with 7 bases left between them. CDR3 DNA sequence: TGTGCCAGCAGCCCTAGACACACTGAAGCTTTCTTT. Protein: CASSPRHTEAFF.

V gene TRBV6-1 combines with J gene TRBJ2-5; D gene uncertain. From germline, CDR1 is MNHNS and CDR2 SASEGT. The CDR3 has 14 amino acids. The V end lost 1 base, the J end lost 4 bases, and 10 bases lay between the germline ends. The CDR3, as DNA: TGTGCCAGCAGTGAAGGGGCCAGGCGAGAGACCCAGTACTTC. Its translation is CASSEGARRETQYF.

This clone was picked up a small number of times. V usage is TRBV30 and J usage is TRBJ1-1, with D maybe TRBD1 (5 bases). Germline-derived CDR1 and CDR2 are GTSNPN and SVGIG (reference sequence). V was trimmed by 0 bases and J by 8 bases, leaving 10 bases between them. This CDR3 region has 12 residues. The CDR3 here is CAWSVQVQEAFF. The DNA for the CDR3 is TGTGCCTGGAGTGTACAGGTACAGGAAGCTTTCTTT. Full variable domain (missing parts from reference TRBV30 and TRBJ1-1): SQTIHQWPATLVQPVGSPLSLECTVEGTSNPNLYWYRQAAGRGLQLLFYSVGIGQISSEVPQNLSASRPQDRQFILSSKKLLLSDSGFYLCAWSVQVQEAFFGQGTRLTVV.

This clone has more than one count but fewer than ten. V and J are TRBV5-1 and TRBJ2-1; 9 bases agree with TRBD2. The length of the CDR3 is 15 residues. V lost 4 bases and J lost 2; bases outside the gene matches: 4. The germline CDR1 and CDR2 sequences are SGHRS and YFSETQ. CDR3 sequence reads: CASSASGGTYNEQFF. The CDR3 DNA is TGCGCCAGCAGCGCGAGCGGGGGGACCTACAATGAGCAGTTCTTC.

This chain connects TRBV30 to TRBJ1-1; weak D call: TRBD1 (5 bases). The CDR3 loop spans 14 amino acids. CDR1 GTSNPN and CDR2 SVGIG come from the germline V gene (reference sequence). V was pared by 5 bases and J by 2 bases, with 15 bases between. CDR3 in amino acids: CAWRGWMGNTEAFF. CDR3 DNA: TGTGCCTGGCGGGGGTGGATGGGAAACACTGAAGCTTTCTTT.

The V and J genes are TRBV6-1 and TRBJ1-3, with TRBD1 identical over 7 bases. In germline, CDR1 is MNHNS, CDR2 SASEGT. V was pared by 8 bases and J by 2 bases, with 6 bases of the junction left unmatched. The CDR3 sequence is 14 residues long. The CDR3 sequence is CASSRTGTGNTIYF. The DNA of the CDR3 is TGTGCCAGCTCGAGGACAGGTACTGGAAACACCATATATTTT.

The rearrangement uses TRBV19 and TRBJ1-5; 9 nucleotides match TRBD1. From germline, CDR1 is LNHDA and CDR2 SQIVND (reference sequence). The CDR3 extends over 13 amino acids. With V trimmed by 6 bases and J by 6 bases, 3 bases remained unmatched. CDR3 protein: CASSMTGGQPQHF. The DNA for the CDR3 is TGTGCCAGTAGCATGACAGGGGGTCAGCCCCAGCATTTT.

This clone occurred a few times. The genes are TRBV2 and TRBJ2-2; tentative D call: TRBD1 (5 bases). Trimming shortened V by 3 bases and J by 3 bases, and 11 bases separated the two germline ends. The CDR3 totals 15 residues. Germline V gene sequence: CDR1 SNHLY, CDR2 FYNNEI. The CDR3 DNA reads as TGTGCCAGCAGTGATGGCCAGGGCCACACCGGGGAGCTGTTTTTT. Protein: CASSDGQGHTGELFF.